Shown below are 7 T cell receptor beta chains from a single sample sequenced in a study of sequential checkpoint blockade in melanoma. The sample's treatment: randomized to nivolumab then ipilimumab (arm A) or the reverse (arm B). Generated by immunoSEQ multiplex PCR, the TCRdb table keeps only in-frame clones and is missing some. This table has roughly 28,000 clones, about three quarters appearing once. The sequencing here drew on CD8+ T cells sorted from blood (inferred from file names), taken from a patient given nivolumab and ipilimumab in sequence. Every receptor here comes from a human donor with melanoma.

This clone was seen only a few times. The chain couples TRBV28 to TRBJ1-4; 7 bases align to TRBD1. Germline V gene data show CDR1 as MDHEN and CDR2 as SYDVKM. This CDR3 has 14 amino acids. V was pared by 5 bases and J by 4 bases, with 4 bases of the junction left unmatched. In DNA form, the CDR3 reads TGTGCCAGCAGTCACAGACAGGGTAATGAAAAACTGTTTTTT. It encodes CASSHRQGNEKLFF.

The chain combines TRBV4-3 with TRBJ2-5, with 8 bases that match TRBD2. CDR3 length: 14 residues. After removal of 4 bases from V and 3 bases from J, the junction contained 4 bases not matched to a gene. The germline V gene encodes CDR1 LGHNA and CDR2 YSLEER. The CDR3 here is CASSRGLVKETQYF. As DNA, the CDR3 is TGCGCCAGCAGCCGGGGACTAGTGAAAGAGACCCAGTACTTC.

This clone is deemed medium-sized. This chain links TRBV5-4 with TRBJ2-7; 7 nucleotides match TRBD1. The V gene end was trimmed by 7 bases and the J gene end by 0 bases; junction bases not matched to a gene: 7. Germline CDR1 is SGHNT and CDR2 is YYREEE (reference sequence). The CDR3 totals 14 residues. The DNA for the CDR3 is TGTGCCAGCTGGGCACAGGGGAGCTCCTACGAGCAGTACTTC. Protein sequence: CASWAQGSSYEQYF.

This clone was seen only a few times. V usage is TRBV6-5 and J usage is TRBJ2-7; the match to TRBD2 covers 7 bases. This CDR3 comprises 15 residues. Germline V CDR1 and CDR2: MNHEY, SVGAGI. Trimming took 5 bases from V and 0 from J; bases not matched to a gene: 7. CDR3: CASSISGDYSYEQYF. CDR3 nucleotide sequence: TGTGCCAGCAGTATTTCCGGGGACTACTCCTACGAGCAGTACTTC.

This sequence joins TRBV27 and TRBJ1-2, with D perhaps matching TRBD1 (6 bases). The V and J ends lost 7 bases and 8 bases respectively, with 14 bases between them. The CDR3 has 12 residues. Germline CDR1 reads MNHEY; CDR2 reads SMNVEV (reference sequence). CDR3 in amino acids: CASKDRSGGYTF. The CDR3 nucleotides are TGTGCCAGCAAAGACAGGTCCGGAGGCTACACCTTC.

This CDR3 reads CASSMGTGGGETQYF. In DNA form, the CDR3 reads TGTGCCAGCAGCATGGGGACAGGGGGAGGAGAGACCCAGTACTTC. The chain employs TRBV13 and TRBJ2-5; the match to TRBD1 covers 11 bases. Trimming took 5 bases from V and 4 from J; bases not matched to a gene: 6. CDR3 length equals 15 residues. CDR1 PRHDT and CDR2 FYEKMQ come from the germline V gene (reference sequence).

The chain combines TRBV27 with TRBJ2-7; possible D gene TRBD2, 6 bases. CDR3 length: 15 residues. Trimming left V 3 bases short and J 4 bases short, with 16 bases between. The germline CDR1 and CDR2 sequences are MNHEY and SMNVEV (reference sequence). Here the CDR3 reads CASSFLLAGMYEQYF. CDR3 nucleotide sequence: TGTGCCAGCAGTTTTCTACTTGCGGGGATGTACGAGCAGTACTTC.